The clone carrying this T cell receptor beta chain was seen a single time. The ends were cut back, 4 bases at V and 4 bases at J, with 7 bases in the middle. CDR3 length: 12 residues. The sample comes from a study of blood T cell repertoires in COVID-19. Overall study: Collection of acute and convalescent COVID-19 samples took place in the United States, Italy and Spain. Sources were T cells, B-cell-depleted T cells, or PBMCs; the material itself was cDNA or gDNA.

Assay: immunoSEQ multiplex PCR; the TCRdb copy retains only in-frame clones and omits some. The sample lists more than 250,000 clones, around 88% seen once, with about 1.2% in the top ten. Sequenced input: peripheral blood. This clonotype originated in a woman between 50 and 59 years old with acute or convalescent COVID-19. This chain links TRBV12-3 or TRBV12-4 with TRBJ1-2; a possible D gene is TRBD1 (5 bases). CDR3: CASSSQVYGYTF. Written as DNA, the CDR3 is TGTGCCAGCAGTTCACAGGTCTATGGCTACACCTTC.